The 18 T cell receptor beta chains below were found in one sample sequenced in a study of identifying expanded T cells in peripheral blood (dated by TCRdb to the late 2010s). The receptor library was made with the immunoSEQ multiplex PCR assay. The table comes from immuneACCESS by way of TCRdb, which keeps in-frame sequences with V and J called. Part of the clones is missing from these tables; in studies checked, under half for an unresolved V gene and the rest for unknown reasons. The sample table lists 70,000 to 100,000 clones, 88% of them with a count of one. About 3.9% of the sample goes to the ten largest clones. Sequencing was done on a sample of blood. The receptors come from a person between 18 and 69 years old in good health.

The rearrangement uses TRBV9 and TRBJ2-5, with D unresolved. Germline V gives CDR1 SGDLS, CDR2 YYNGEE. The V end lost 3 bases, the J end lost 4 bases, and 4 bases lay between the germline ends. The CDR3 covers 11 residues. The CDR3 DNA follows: TGTGCCAGCAGCGCCGGAGAGACCCAGTACTTC. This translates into CASSAGETQYF.

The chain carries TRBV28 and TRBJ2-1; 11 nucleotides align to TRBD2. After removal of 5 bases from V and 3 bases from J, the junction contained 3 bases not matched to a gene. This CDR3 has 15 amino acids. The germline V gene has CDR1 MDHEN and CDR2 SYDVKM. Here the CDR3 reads CASSPLAGGYNEQFF. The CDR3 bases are TGTGCCAGCAGTCCCCTAGCGGGGGGCTACAATGAGCAGTTCTTC.

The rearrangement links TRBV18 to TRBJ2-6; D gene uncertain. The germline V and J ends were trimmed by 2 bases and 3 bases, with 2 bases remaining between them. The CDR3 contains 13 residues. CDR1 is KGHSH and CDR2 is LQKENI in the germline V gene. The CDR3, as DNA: TGTGCCAGCTCACCATATGGGGCCAACGTCCTGACTTTC. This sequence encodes CASSPYGANVLTF. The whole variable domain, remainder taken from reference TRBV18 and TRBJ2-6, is NAGVMQNPRHLVRRRGQEARLRCSPMKGHSHVYWYRQLPEEGLKFMVYLQKENIIDESGMPKERFSAEFPKEGPSILRIQQVVRGDSAAYFCASSPYGANVLTFGAGSRLTVL.

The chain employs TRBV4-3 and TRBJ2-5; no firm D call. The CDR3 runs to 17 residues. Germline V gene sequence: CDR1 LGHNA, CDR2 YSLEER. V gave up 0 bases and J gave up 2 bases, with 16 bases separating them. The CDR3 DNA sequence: TGCGCCAGCAGCCAAGAGGCGAAATGGGCTCGGCAAGAGACCCAGTACTTC. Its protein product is CASSQEAKWARQETQYF.

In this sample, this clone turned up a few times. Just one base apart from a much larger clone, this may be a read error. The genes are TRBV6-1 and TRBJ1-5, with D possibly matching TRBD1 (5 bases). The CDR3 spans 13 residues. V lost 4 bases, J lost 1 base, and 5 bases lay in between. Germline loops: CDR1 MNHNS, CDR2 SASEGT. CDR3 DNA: TGTGCCAGCAGTGGGGACAGCAATCAGCCCCAGCATTTT. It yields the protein CASSGDSNQPQHF.

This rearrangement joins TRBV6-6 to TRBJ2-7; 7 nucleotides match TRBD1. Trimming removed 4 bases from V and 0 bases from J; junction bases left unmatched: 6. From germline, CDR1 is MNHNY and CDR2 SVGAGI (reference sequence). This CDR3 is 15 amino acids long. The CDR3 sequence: CASSSGTANSYEQYF. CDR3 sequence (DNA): TGTGCCAGCAGTTCTGGGACAGCAAACTCCTACGAGCAGTACTTC.

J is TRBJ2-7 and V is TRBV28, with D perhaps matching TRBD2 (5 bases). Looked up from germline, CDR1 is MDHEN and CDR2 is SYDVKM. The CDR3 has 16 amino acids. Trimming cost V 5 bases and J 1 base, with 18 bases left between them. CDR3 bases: TGTGCCAGCAGTAACCCCGCGGGCGCGGGTTCCTACGAGCAGTACTTC. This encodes CASSNPAGAGSYEQYF. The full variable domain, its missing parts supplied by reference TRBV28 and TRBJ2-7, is DVKVTQSSRYLVKRTGEKVFLECVQDMDHENMFWYRQDPGLGLRLIYFSYDVKMKEKGDIPEGYSVSREKKERFSLILESASTNQTSMYLCASSNPAGAGSYEQYFGPGTRLTVT.

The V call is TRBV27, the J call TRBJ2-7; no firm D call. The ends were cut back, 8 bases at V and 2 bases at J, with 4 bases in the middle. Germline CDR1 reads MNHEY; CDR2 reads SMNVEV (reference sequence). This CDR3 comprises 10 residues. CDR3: CASGTYEQYF. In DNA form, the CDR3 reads TGTGCCAGCGGAACCTACGAGCAGTACTTC.

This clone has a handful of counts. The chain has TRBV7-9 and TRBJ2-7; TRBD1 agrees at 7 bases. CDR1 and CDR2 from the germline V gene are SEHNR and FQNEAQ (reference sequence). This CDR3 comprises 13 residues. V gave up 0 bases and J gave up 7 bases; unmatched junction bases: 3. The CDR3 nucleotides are TGTGCCAGCAGCTTAGCCGGACAGGTTGAGCAGTACTTC. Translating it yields CASSLAGQVEQYF.

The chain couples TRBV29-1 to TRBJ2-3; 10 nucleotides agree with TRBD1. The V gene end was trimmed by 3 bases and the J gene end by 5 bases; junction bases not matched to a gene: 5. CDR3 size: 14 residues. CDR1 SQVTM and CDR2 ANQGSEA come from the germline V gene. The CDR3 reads CSVDDRGRVDTQYF. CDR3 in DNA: TGCAGCGTTGACGACAGGGGGCGAGTAGATACGCAGTATTTT.

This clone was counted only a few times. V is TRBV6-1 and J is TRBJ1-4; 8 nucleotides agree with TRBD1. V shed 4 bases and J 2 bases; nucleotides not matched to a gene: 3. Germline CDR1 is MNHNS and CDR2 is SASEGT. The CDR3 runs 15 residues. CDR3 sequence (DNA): TGTGCCAGCAGTGTTACAGGGGGGACTAATGAAAAACTGTTTTTT. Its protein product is CASSVTGGTNEKLFF.

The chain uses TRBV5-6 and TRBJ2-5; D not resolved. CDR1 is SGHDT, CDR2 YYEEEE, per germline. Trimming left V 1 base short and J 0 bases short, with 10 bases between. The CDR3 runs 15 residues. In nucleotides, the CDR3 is TGTGCCAGCAGCTTGCTCATGGCGTACCAAGAGACCCAGTACTTC. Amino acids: CASSLLMAYQETQYF. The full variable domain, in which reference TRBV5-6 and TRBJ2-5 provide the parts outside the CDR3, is DAGVTQSPTHLIKTRGQQVTLRCSPKSGHDTVSWYQQALGQGPQFIFQYYEEEERQRGNFPDRFSGHQFPNYSSELNVNALLLGDSALYLCASSLLMAYQETQYFGPGTRLLVL.

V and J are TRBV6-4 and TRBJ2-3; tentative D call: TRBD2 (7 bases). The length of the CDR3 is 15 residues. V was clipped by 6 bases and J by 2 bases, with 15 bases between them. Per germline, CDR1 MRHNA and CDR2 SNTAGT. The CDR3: CASSARGGATDTQYF. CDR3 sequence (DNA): TGTGCCAGCAGCGCTAGGGGGGGGGCCACAGATACGCAGTATTTT.

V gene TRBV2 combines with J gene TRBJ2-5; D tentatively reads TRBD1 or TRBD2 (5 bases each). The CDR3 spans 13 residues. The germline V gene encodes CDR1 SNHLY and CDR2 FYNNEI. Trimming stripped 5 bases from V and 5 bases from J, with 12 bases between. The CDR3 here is CASSWDPAETQYF. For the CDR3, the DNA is TGTGCCAGCAGTTGGGACCCCGCGGAGACCCAGTACTTC.

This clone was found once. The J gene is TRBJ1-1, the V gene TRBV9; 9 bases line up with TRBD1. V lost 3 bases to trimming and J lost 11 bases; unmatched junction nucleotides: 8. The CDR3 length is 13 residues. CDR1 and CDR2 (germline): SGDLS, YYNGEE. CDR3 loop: CASSADRGGGAFF. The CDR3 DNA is TGTGCCAGCAGCGCGGACAGGGGAGGTGGTGCTTTCTTT.

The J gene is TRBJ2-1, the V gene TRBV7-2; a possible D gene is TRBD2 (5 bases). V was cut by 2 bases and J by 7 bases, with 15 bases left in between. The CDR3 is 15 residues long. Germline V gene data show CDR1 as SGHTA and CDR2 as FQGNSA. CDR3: CASSLLGLAENEQFF. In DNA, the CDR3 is TGTGCCAGCAGCTTACTCGGCCTAGCCGAAAATGAGCAGTTCTTC.

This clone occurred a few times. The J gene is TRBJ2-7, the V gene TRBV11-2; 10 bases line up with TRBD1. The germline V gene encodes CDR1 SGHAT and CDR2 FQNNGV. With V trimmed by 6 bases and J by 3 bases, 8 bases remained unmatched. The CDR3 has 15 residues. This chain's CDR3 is CASRKGRDRGYEQYF. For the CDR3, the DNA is TGTGCCAGCAGAAAAGGCCGGGACAGGGGCTACGAGCAGTACTTC.

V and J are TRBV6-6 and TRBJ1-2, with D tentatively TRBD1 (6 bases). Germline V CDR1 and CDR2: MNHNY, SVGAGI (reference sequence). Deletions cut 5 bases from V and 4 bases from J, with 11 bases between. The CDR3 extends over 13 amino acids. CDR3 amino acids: CASSRGGAYGYTF. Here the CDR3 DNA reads TGTGCCAGCAGTCGTGGGGGGGCCTATGGCTACACCTTC.